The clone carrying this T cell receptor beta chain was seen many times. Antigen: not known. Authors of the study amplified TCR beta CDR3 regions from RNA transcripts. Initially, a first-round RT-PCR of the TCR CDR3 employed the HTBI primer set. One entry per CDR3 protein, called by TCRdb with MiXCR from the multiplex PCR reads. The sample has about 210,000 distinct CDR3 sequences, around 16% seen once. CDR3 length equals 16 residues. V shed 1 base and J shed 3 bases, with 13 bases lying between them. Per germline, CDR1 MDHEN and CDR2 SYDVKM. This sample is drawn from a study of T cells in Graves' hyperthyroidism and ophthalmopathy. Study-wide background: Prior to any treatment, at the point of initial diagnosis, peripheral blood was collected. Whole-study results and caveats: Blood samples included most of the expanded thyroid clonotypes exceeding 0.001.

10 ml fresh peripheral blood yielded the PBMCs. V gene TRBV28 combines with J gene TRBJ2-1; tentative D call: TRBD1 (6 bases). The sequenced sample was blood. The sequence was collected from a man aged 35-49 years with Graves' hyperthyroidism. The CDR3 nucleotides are TGTGCCAGCAGTTTATACGGCAGGGGTAACTACAATGAGCAGTTCTTC. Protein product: CASSLYGRGNYNEQFF.